Listed below are T cell receptor beta chains from one sample, sequenced in a study of vaccination and CD4 T cells after COVID-19. These TCRs are of unknown antigen specificity. A single record per CDR3 protein comes from TCRdb applying MiXCR to the PCR reads. The data hold around 3,300 distinct CDR3 sequences, with about 84% observed a single time. Input material: CD4+ T cells from blood, cultured in vitro. The receptors here all came from a human donor who had recovered from COVID-19. CDR3s include the opening cysteine and the closing phenylalanine or tryptophan. Each record gives: J gene, V gene, clone size, D gene, CDR3 protein, CDR3 DNA. D genes are given only for firm matches. Clone sizes are given selectively: once, few, many, or a class where the clone is expanded.

j_gene: TRBJ1-4
v_gene: TRBV5-1
abundance: once
d_gene: TRBD1
CDR3aa: CASSERQGANEKLFF
CDR3nt: TGCGCCAGCAGCGAACGACAGGGGGCGAATGAAAAACTGTTTTTT

j_gene: TRBJ1-2
v_gene: TRBV6-2/TRBV6-3
abundance: once
d_gene: NA
CDR3aa: CASSSRRVSGADGYTF
CDR3nt: TGTGCCAGCAGTTCCCGGCGGGTGTCGGGCGCCGATGGCTACACCTTC

j_gene: TRBJ1-6
v_gene: TRBV4-1
abundance: NA
d_gene: TRBD1
CDR3aa: CASSQPGTGNSPLHF
CDR3nt: TGCGCCAGCAGCCAGCCCGGGACAGGTAATTCACCCCTCCACTTT

j_gene: TRBJ2-4
v_gene: TRBV5-4
abundance: once
d_gene: TRBD1
CDR3aa: CASSFGQGAPAKNIQYF
CDR3nt: TGTGCCAGCAGCTTCGGACAGGGGGCGCCGGCCAAAAACATTCAGTACTTC

j_gene: TRBJ2-5
v_gene: TRBV2
abundance: NA
d_gene: NA
CDR3aa: CASRDRMGAQTQYF
CDR3nt: TGTGCCAGCAGGGATCGGATGGGCGCACAGACCCAGTACTTC

j_gene: TRBJ1-2
v_gene: TRBV20-1
abundance: NA
d_gene: NA
CDR3aa: CSRMDRFYGYTF
CDR3nt: TGCAGTCGAATGGACAGATTCTATGGCTACACCTTC

j_gene: TRBJ2-2
v_gene: TRBV20-1
abundance: NA
d_gene: NA
CDR3aa: CSARETGSTGELFF
CDR3nt: TGCAGTGCTAGAGAAACAGGCAGCACCGGGGAGCTGTTTTTT

j_gene: TRBJ1-5
v_gene: TRBV27
abundance: NA
d_gene: NA
CDR3aa: CASSQPGPNQPQHF
CDR3nt: TGTGCCAGCAGTCAACCGGGGCCCAATCAGCCCCAGCATTTT

j_gene: TRBJ1-4
v_gene: TRBV2
abundance: NA
d_gene: TRBD1
CDR3aa: CASSRGDSYEKLFF
CDR3nt: TGTGCCAGCAGCCGGGGGGACAGTTATGAAAAACTGTTTTTT

j_gene: TRBJ1-5
v_gene: TRBV12-3/TRBV12-4
abundance: NA
d_gene: TRBD1
CDR3aa: CASSLQGVYNQPQHF
CDR3nt: TGTGCCAGCAGTTTACAGGGGGTTTATAATCAGCCCCAGCATTTT

j_gene: TRBJ1-1
v_gene: TRBV6-1
abundance: NA
d_gene: NA
CDR3aa: CASTGQGSGTEAFF
CDR3nt: TGTGCCAGCACCGGTCAGGGTAGCGGCACTGAAGCTTTCTTT

j_gene: TRBJ2-2
v_gene: TRBV27
abundance: NA
d_gene: TRBD1
CDR3aa: CASSPQGAYTGELFF
CDR3nt: TGTGCCAGCAGTCCACAGGGGGCGTACACCGGGGAGCTGTTTTTT

j_gene: TRBJ1-3
v_gene: TRBV19
abundance: NA
d_gene: TRBD1
CDR3aa: CASSMEVGTGKRNTIYF
CDR3nt: TGTGCCAGTAGTATGGAGGTTGGGACAGGCAAGCGAAACACCATATATTTT

j_gene: TRBJ2-7
v_gene: TRBV7-3
abundance: few
d_gene: TRBD2
CDR3aa: CAGRAGASSYEQYF
CDR3nt: TGTGCCGGCAGAGCGGGGGCGAGCTCCTACGAGCAGTACTTC

j_gene: TRBJ1-2
v_gene: TRBV7-2
abundance: NA
d_gene: NA
CDR3aa: CASSPSNPYGYTF
CDR3nt: TGTGCCAGCAGCCCCTCTAACCCCTATGGCTACACCTTC

j_gene: TRBJ1-6
v_gene: TRBV6-5
abundance: few
d_gene: NA
CDR3aa: CASSYRQNTGSPLHF
CDR3nt: TGTGCCAGCAGTTACCGGCAAAATACGGGTTCACCCCTCCACTTT

j_gene: TRBJ1-1
v_gene: TRBV11-2
abundance: NA
d_gene: NA
CDR3aa: CASSFPMNTEAFF
CDR3nt: TGTGCCAGCAGCTTCCCTATGAACACTGAAGCTTTCTTT

j_gene: TRBJ2-3
v_gene: TRBV6-4
abundance: NA
d_gene: TRBD1
CDR3aa: CASSAGTGYTDTQYF
CDR3nt: TGTGCCAGCAGTGCCGGGACAGGGTACACAGATACGCAGTATTTT

j_gene: TRBJ1-6
v_gene: TRBV7-2
abundance: NA
d_gene: NA
CDR3aa: CASSLPNSPLHF
CDR3nt: TGTGCCAGCAGCTTACCTAATTCACCCCTCCACTTT

j_gene: TRBJ1-1
v_gene: TRBV5-6
abundance: NA
d_gene: TRBD1
CDR3aa: CASSSLPGQQNTEAFF
CDR3nt: TGTGCCAGCAGCTCTTTACCGGGACAGCAGAACACTGAAGCTTTCTTT

j_gene: TRBJ2-7
v_gene: TRBV24-1
abundance: few
d_gene: TRBD1
CDR3aa: CATSDWTGEGSYEQYF
CDR3nt: TGTGCCACCAGTGATTGGACAGGGGAGGGATCCTACGAGCAGTACTTC

j_gene: TRBJ1-2
v_gene: TRBV6-5
abundance: NA
d_gene: NA
CDR3aa: CASSYTTGIGYGYTF
CDR3nt: TGTGCCAGCAGTTATACTACAGGGATAGGCTATGGCTACACCTTC

j_gene: TRBJ1-2
v_gene: TRBV7-2
abundance: few
d_gene: NA
CDR3aa: CASSSQSYYGYTF
CDR3nt: TGTGCCAGCAGCTCCCAATCCTACTATGGCTACACCTTC

j_gene: TRBJ2-3
v_gene: TRBV20-1
abundance: few
d_gene: TRBD2
CDR3aa: CSASGLAGGAITQYF
CDR3nt: TGCAGTGCTAGTGGGCTAGCGGGGGGCGCAATTACGCAGTATTTT

j_gene: TRBJ2-7
v_gene: TRBV12-3/TRBV12-4
abundance: NA
d_gene: NA
CDR3aa: CASRPEGLPSYEQYF
CDR3nt: TGTGCCAGTCGACCGGAGGGGCTACCCTCCTACGAGCAGTACTTC